These 10 T cell receptor beta chains came from one sample sequenced in a study of T cell responses to AZD1222 COVID-19 vaccine. The repertoire was sequenced with immunoSEQ multiplex PCR; TCRdb's copy has only in-frame clones and lacks some. The sample includes more than 150,000 clones, about 90% of them seen just once. The sequencing here drew on peripheral blood, taken 28 days after the second AZD1222 dose. The receptors come from an adult who received the AZD1222 COVID-19 vaccine.

This clone has only a few counts. The J gene is TRBJ1-4, the V gene TRBV5-1; 7 bases are shared with TRBD1. Losses at the gene ends were 3 bases for V and 5 bases for J; bases not matched to a gene: 4. Germline CDR1 and CDR2: SGHRS and YFSETQ. The CDR3 length is 14 residues. CDR3 sequence reads: CASSYTGVNEKLFF. The CDR3 DNA reads as TGCGCCAGCAGCTATACAGGGGTAAATGAAAAACTGTTTTTT.

This chain links TRBV5-4 with TRBJ1-2; 9 positions match TRBD1. The CDR3 is 18 amino acids. Germline V lookup: CDR1 SGHNT, CDR2 YYREEE (reference sequence). With 5 bases clipped from V and 3 bases from J, the junction kept 17 bases outside the gene matches. CDR3 sequence reads: CASRSSQGAPKGDYGYTF. The CDR3 DNA reads TGTGCCAGCAGGTCTTCACAGGGGGCCCCCAAGGGTGACTATGGCTACACCTTC.

The V call is TRBV11-2, the J call TRBJ2-3; the match to TRBD2 covers 10 bases. V shed 6 bases and J 4 bases; nucleotides not matched to a gene: 4. The CDR3 has 14 amino acids. Per the germline V gene, CDR1 is SGHAT and CDR2 is FQNNGV. This chain's CDR3 is CASSRAGGPDTQYF. The DNA for the CDR3 is TGTGCCAGCAGTCGAGCGGGAGGGCCAGATACGCAGTATTTT.

The genes are TRBV18 and TRBJ1-3; TRBD1 might be the D (6 bases). CDR3 length: 14 residues. Per the germline V gene, CDR1 is KGHSH and CDR2 is LQKENI. V was shortened by 2 bases and J by 4 bases, with 9 bases between the two germline ends. This CDR3 is CASSPLDRGNTIYF. CDR3 sequence (DNA): TGTGCCAGCTCACCATTGGACAGAGGAAACACCATATATTTT.

The rearrangement joins TRBV5-1 to TRBJ1-4, with a weak D call TRBD1 (5 bases). CDR3 size: 14 residues. The V and J ends lost 1 base and 10 bases respectively, with 14 bases between them. Germline V lookup: CDR1 SGHRS, CDR2 YFSETQ. CDR3 region: CASSLQGLRAKLFF. CDR3 sequence (DNA): TGCGCCAGCAGCTTGCAGGGATTGAGGGCAAAACTGTTTTTT.

The chain has TRBV28 and TRBJ2-2, with TRBD1 matching 7 bases. The CDR3 has 14 amino acids. CDR1 is MDHEN, CDR2 SYDVKM, per germline. Germline trimming cut 8 bases from V and 1 base from J; bases unmatched to any gene: 4. CDR3 DNA: TGTGCCAGCTTAAACAGGGGGAACACCGGGGAGCTGTTTTTT. Encoded protein: CASLNRGNTGELFF.

V is TRBV11-1 and J is TRBJ2-3; possibly TRBD1 for D (5 bases). This CDR3 has 14 residues. Trimming took 3 bases from V and 0 from J, leaving 7 bases between them. Germline V gives CDR1 SGHAT, CDR2 FQDESV (reference sequence). CDR3 loop: CASSFRQSTDTQYF. CDR3 DNA: TGTGCCAGCAGCTTCCGACAGAGCACAGATACGCAGTATTTT.

The chain recombines TRBV11-2 with TRBJ1-4; no clear D. Trimming removed 3 bases from V and 0 bases from J, with 8 bases in between. The CDR3 length is 15 residues. CDR1 is SGHAT, CDR2 FQNNGV, per germline. The CDR3 DNA reads TGTGCCAGCAGCTTGTTACCCGCAACTAATGAAAAACTGTTTTTT. Encoded protein: CASSLLPATNEKLFF.

This sequence joins TRBV3-1 (or the pseudogene TRBV3-2) and TRBJ2-3; D gene uncertain. The CDR3 has 15 amino acids. Trimming removed 0 bases from V and 5 bases from J, with 12 bases in between. Germline CDR1 LGHDT, CDR2 YNNKEL (reference sequence). The CDR3 here is CASSQDGRWGDTQYF. CDR3 DNA sequence: TGTGCCAGCAGCCAAGATGGAAGATGGGGAGATACGCAGTATTTT.

This chain connects TRBV5-1 to TRBJ2-2; D unresolved. CDR3 size: 13 residues. Germline CDR1 is SGHRS and CDR2 is YFSETQ. V gave up 2 bases and J gave up 7 bases, with 9 bases separating them. CDR3 region: CASSFPKNGELFF. The CDR3 DNA is TGCGCCAGCAGCTTCCCGAAGAACGGGGAGCTGTTTTTT.